This T cell receptor beta chain originates from a study of T-cell memory formation after mild COVID-19. Overall study context: TCR clustering was largely donor specific.

TCRdb recomputed calls from the 5' RACE reads with MiXCR, one row per CDR3 protein. The sample lists about 340,000 distinct CDR3 sequences, 10% to 15% occurring once. This clonotype has only a few counts. Its specificity is unknown. Study-wide findings and caveats: The appearance of some responding clones in pre-infection memory suggested that cross-reactive memory joined. Contracting clones from day 15 to 85 had balanced CD4/CD8; later expanders favoured CD4+. What remained unconfirmed was the SARS-CoV-2 specificity of second-wave clones peaking on day 37.

V gave up 4 bases and J gave up 7 bases; unmatched junction bases: 6. This CDR3 has 13 amino acids. In germline, CDR1 is MNHEY, CDR2 SVGAGI. Source material: PBMCs or a T cell subset sorted from them (not recorded which). The TCR comes from a man between 18 and 35 years old who had mild COVID-19 (a few samples of this study predate the infection). Cell type and time point are not known. The chain is built from TRBV6-5 and TRBJ2-7, with 8 bases identical to TRBD2. The CDR3 DNA reads TGTGCCAGCAGTTCGGGGGGGGCGGGGGAGCAGTACGTC. Its protein product is CASSSGGAGEQYV.